This TCR beta chain derives from a study of shared clonotypes between healthy human individuals. There are 14 residues in the CDR3. Germline assignment: CDR1 SQVTM and CDR2 ANQGSEA. V was trimmed by 4 bases and J by 1 base, leaving 10 bases between them. The authors split each subset's genomic DNA evenly across several immunoSEQ plates. The table came from immunoSEQ multiplex PCR; TCRdb's copy has only in-frame clones and leaves some out. Among under 650,000 clones, almost 97% were seen once, and the ten largest hold about 0.064%. Sequenced material: naive CD4+ T cells sorted from blood. Subset denoted: CD45RA+ positively selected. This receptor was identified in a woman aged 25 to 39 in good health. The chain couples TRBV29-1 to TRBJ2-2; the D is unclear. The DNA for the CDR3 is TGCAGCGTTGTGCAGGATTGGAACACCGGGGAGCTGTTTTTT. As protein: CSVVQDWNTGELFF.